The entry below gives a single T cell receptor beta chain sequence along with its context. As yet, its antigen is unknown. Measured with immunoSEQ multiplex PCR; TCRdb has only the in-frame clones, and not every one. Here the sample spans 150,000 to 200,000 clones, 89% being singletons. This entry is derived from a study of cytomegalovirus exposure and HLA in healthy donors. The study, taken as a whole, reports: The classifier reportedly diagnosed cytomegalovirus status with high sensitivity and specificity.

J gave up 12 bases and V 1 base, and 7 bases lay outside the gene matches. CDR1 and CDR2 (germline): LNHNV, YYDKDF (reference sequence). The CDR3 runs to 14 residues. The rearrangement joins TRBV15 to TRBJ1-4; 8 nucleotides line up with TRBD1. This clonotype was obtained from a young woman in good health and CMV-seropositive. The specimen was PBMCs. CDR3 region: CATSRVTQGAQLFF. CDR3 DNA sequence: TGTGCCACCAGCAGAGTAACCCAGGGGGCTCAACTGTTTTTT.